Listed below are T cell receptor beta chains from one sample, sequenced in a study of blood T cell repertoires in COVID-19. TCRdb's copy holds only in-frame clones and misses some; the assay was immunoSEQ multiplex PCR. The sample contains around 160,000 clones, 80% of which appear only once. The sequencing input was peripheral blood. The receptor source for this set is a man aged 55-75 years with active or convalescent COVID-19. Each CDR3 is given with its conserved first and last residue. The order of the fields is D gene, clone size, V gene, J gene, CDR3 DNA, CDR3 protein. A D gene is named only where the DNA matches it firmly. A row's size may be missing; if present it is once, few, many or a size class.

TRBD1	-	TRBV5-1	TRBJ1-5	TGCGCCAGCAGCTTGGAGGGGACAGGGGGCAATCAGCCCCAGCATTTT	CASSLEGTGGNQPQHF
TRBD1	-	TRBV27	TRBJ1-2	TGTGCCAGCAGTCCCAAACCGGGACAGGGGGGGGGCTACACCTTC	CASSPKPGQGGGYTF
TRBD1	-	TRBV5-1	TRBJ2-7	TGCGCCAGCAGCTCCGGGACAGCCTCCTACGAGCAGTACTTC	CASSSGTASYEQYF
TRBD1	-	TRBV25-1	TRBJ1-4	TGTGCCAGCAGTGAAATAACAGGGGCTAATGAAAAACTGTTTTTT	CASSEITGANEKLFF
TRBD2	-	TRBV6-1	TRBJ2-7	TGTGCCAGCAGTGAAAGGACTAGCGGATTCTCCTACGAGCAGTACTTC	CASSERTSGFSYEQYF
TRBD1	-	TRBV6-2/TRBV6-3	TRBJ1-5	TGTGCCAGCAGCCCAGTTTCCATACAGGGGAATCAGCCCCAGCATTTT	CASSPVSIQGNQPQHF
TRBD2	-	TRBV19	TRBJ2-2	TGTGCCAGTAGTAACCCTAGCGGGCGTACCGGGGAGCTGTTTTTT	CASSNPSGRTGELFF
-	-	TRBV5-1	TRBJ2-3	TGCGCCAGCAGCCCCGCCCGGGGTAGCACAGATACGCAGTATTTT	CASSPARGSTDTQYF
-	-	TRBV7-6	TRBJ1-3	TGTGCCAGCAGTATACCGGGTGGTACCATATATTTT	CASSIPGGTIYF
TRBD2	-	TRBV9	TRBJ2-2	TGTGCCAGCAGCGTAGTGGGTAGCGGGAGAACCGGGGAGCTGTTTTTT	CASSVVGSGRTGELFF
TRBD2	-	TRBV27	TRBJ2-1	TGTGCCAGCAGCCCAACTAGCGGGAGGGGTTTGAAGCAGTTCTTC	CASSPTSGRGLKQFF
TRBD1	-	TRBV7-9	TRBJ1-1	TGTGCCAGCAGTTCTTCAGGGGGCGCTGAAGCTTTCTTT	CASSSSGGAEAFF
-	-	TRBV28	TRBJ1-2	TGTGCCAGCACCTACCAGGGGTTCCAGGGCTATGGCTACACCTTC	CASTYQGFQGYGYTF
-	-	TRBV6-6	TRBJ1-2	TGTGCCAGCAGTTATGGGGGAGGGGCTATTGGCTACACCTTC	CASSYGGGAIGYTF
-	-	TRBV18	TRBJ1-2	TGTGCCAGCTCATCCCCCCTAAGCGGTGGCTACACCTTC	CASSSPLSGGYTF
-	once	TRBV4-2	TRBJ1-3	TGTGCCAGCAGCCAAGGGGAGGGGGCTGGAAACACCATATATTTT	CASSQGEGAGNTIYF
-	few	TRBV29-1	TRBJ1-5	TGCAGCGTGGCTTACTCCGGGCGGGGTGGCAATCAGCCCCAGCATTTT	CSVAYSGRGGNQPQHF
-	-	TRBV5-1	TRBJ1-2	TGCGCCAGCAGCCCAGGGGTGTACGATGGCTACACCTTC	CASSPGVYDGYTF
-	-	TRBV9	TRBJ1-5	TGTGCCAGCAGCTCGACCCCTGACAGTAGCAATCAGCCCCAGCATTTT	CASSSTPDSSNQPQHF
-	-	TRBV7-6	TRBJ2-1	TGTGCCAGCAGCGGGGGACTGTCCTCCTACAATGAGCAGTTCTTC	CASSGGLSSYNEQFF
-	-	TRBV18	TRBJ2-7	TGTGCCAGCTCACTGGGGGCAGGAACCTACGAGCAGTACTTC	CASSLGAGTYEQYF
TRBD2	once	TRBV7-2	TRBJ2-3	TGTGCCAGCAGCTTAGGAGCGGGAGTCCTCGATACGCAGTATTTT	CASSLGAGVLDTQYF
TRBD2	-	TRBV5-4	TRBJ2-5	TGTGCCAGCAGCACCAAGACTAGCGGGAGGTTACAAGAGACCCAGTACTTC	CASSTKTSGRLQETQYF
-	-	TRBV5-1	TRBJ1-1	TGCGCCAGCACTCATAAGGGGGAGACCACTGAAGCTTTCTTT	CASTHKGETTEAFF
TRBD1	-	TRBV6-4	TRBJ2-1	TGTGCCAGCAGTGACTCCATTTTCAGGGGGCCTAAGTACAATGAGCAGTTCTTC	CASSDSIFRGPKYNEQFF
TRBD1	-	TRBV7-8	TRBJ1-6	TGTGCCAGCAGCTCCCGACAGGGAAACGGTTCACCCCTCCACTTT	CASSSRQGNGSPLHF
-	-	TRBV4-2	TRBJ2-7	TGTGCCAGCAGCCTAGACAGGTTCTACGAGCAGTACTTC	CASSLDRFYEQYF
-	-	TRBV5-6	TRBJ2-3	TGTGCCAGCAGCTTCGACGTCGGCGGTTCTTCCTTCGATACGCAGTATTTT	CASSFDVGGSSFDTQYF
TRBD1	once	TRBV5-1	TRBJ1-5	TGCGCCAGCAGCTTGGGACCCGACAGGGTAGGTCAGCCCCAGCATTTT	CASSLGPDRVGQPQHF
-	few	TRBV12-5	TRBJ2-2	TGTGCTAGTGGTTTGGCCGACACATTCACCGGGGAGCTGTTTTTT	CASGLADTFTGELFF
TRBD1	-	TRBV7-2	TRBJ1-6	TGTGCCAGCAGCTTAGCGGACAGGCCGAATAATTCACCCCTCCACTTT	CASSLADRPNNSPLHF
TRBD1	-	TRBV28	TRBJ2-1	TGTGCCAGCAGACCCCGGACAGGGCTCTACAATGAGCAGTTCTTC	CASRPRTGLYNEQFF
TRBD2	-	TRBV2	TRBJ2-1	TGTGCCAGCAGTGAAGTGGCGGGAGGGCCTCGTGAGCAGTTCTTC	CASSEVAGGPREQFF
TRBD1	-	TRBV5-1	TRBJ2-7	TGCGCCAGCACCCCATTGGGGAAGAGGGGGCCAGGCGACGAGCAGTACTTC	CASTPLGKRGPGDEQYF
-	-	TRBV7-2	TRBJ2-1	TGTGCCAGCAGCTTTGGGATGGGGGGCGGGAGTTGGGGTGAGCAGTTCTTC	CASSFGMGGGSWGEQFF
-	-	TRBV5-6	TRBJ2-7	TGTGCCAGCAGCTTGGGCAGATACGAGCAGTACTTC	CASSLGRYEQYF
-	-	TRBV14	TRBJ2-1	TGTGCCAGCAGCCCAAGGGGGGGACAGGCATACAATGAGCAGTTCTTC	CASSPRGGQAYNEQFF
TRBD2	-	TRBV7-9	TRBJ2-1	TGTGCCAGCAGCTTCCGACTAGCGGGAGAAAATGAGCAGTTCTTC	CASSFRLAGENEQFF
-	-	TRBV2	TRBJ2-1	TGTGCCAGCAGTGTAGCCAGGGCCGACAATGAGCAGTTCTTC	CASSVARADNEQFF
TRBD1	-	TRBV7-9	TRBJ2-7	TGTGCCAGCAGCTTAAGACAGGGGGCCTACGAGCAGTACTTC	CASSLRQGAYEQYF
TRBD1	-	TRBV28	TRBJ1-1	TGTGCCAGCAGTCTCGACAGGGCTGAAGCTTTCTTT	CASSLDRAEAFF
-	-	TRBV20-1	TRBJ1-3	TGCAGTGCTAGTCCGACAGGACGCTCTGGAAACACCATATATTTT	CSASPTGRSGNTIYF
TRBD2	-	TRBV7-9	TRBJ2-2	TGTGCCGGCGTCGGGGGGAGGGCGAACACCGGGGAGCTGTTTTTT	CAGVGGRANTGELFF
-	-	TRBV28	TRBJ1-5	TGTGCCAGCAGTTTAAGCGTACGTTTTCAGCCCCAGCATTTT	CASSLSVRFQPQHF
-	-	TRBV7-9	TRBJ1-4	TGTGCCAGCAGCCGGCCCCCAAGGGGTGAAAAACTGTTTTTT	CASSRPPRGEKLFF
-	-	TRBV6-5	TRBJ1-3	TGTGCCTCGGACGGGGGAGCGGTTGGAAACACCATATATTTT	CASDGGAVGNTIYF
-	-	TRBV5-1	TRBJ2-1	TGCGCCAGCAGCTTGGAGGCAGGGCTCAATGAGCAGTTCTTC	CASSLEAGLNEQFF
-	-	TRBV19	TRBJ1-1	TGTGCCAGTAGTAAAGCCAACCCGACCCTCCCAGGCACTGAAGCTTTCTTT	CASSKANPTLPGTEAFF
TRBD1	-	TRBV6-2/TRBV6-3	TRBJ2-5	TGTGCCAGCAGTGATCCGGGACAGTCCCAAGAGACCCAGTACTTC	CASSDPGQSQETQYF
-	-	TRBV11-2	TRBJ1-4	TGTGCCAGCAGCTTAAGGAGACCAACTAATGAAAAACTGTTTTTT	CASSLRRPTNEKLFF
-	-	TRBV28	TRBJ1-5	TGTGCCAGCAGTCCTTCCCGCCTTGGGACTTCGCATAGCAATCAGCCCCAGCATTTT	CASSPSRLGTSHSNQPQHF
-	-	TRBV2	TRBJ1-1	TGTGCCAGCACCCCAAGGGGGGGGACTGAAGCTTTCTTT	CASTPRGGTEAFF
TRBD1	once	TRBV14	TRBJ2-5	TGTGCCAGCAGCCGAAGGGACAGGGGATATGGAGAGACCCAGTACTTC	CASSRRDRGYGETQYF
TRBD1	-	TRBV9	TRBJ1-2	TGTGCCAGCAGCGTAGCAGTCGGCAGGGGGCATCATGGCTACACCTTC	CASSVAVGRGHHGYTF
-	few	TRBV7-9	TRBJ2-7	TGTGCCAGCAGCTTAACAGGAAACGAGCAGTACTTC	CASSLTGNEQYF